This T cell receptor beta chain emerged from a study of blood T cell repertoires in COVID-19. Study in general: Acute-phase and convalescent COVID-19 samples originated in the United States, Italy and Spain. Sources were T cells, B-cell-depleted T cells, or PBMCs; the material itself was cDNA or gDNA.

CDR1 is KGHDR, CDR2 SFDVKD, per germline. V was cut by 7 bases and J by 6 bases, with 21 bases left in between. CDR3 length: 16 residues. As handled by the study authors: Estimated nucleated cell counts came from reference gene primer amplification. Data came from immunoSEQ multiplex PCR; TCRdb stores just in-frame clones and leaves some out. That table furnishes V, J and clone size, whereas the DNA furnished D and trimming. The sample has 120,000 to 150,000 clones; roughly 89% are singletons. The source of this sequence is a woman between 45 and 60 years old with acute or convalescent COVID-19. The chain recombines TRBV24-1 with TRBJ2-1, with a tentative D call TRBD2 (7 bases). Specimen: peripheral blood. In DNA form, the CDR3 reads TGTGCCACCAGCGACTGGTTAGACGGGGGGCTCAATGAGCAGTTCTTC. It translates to CATSDWLDGGLNEQFF.